This TCR beta chain appears in the sequencing data of a study of blood T cell repertoires in COVID-19 (TCRdb year 2020). About the full investigation: Samples from collaborators originated in the United States, Italy and Spain and spanned both the acute and convalescent phases of COVID-19. The repertoires were made available in a free public database intended to serve as a resource for research on the immune response to SARS-CoV-2. The samples were drawn from the first 160 participants of the ongoing ImmuneRACE study and from some 1,300 subjects provided by 6 global collaborators. HLA class I and class II types, where available, came from metadata supplied by the sample provider rather than from assay-based typing. The prospective study material was composed of cDNA or gDNA derived from T cells, B-cell-depleted T cells, or PBMCs. Subjects who had been exposed to COVID-19, were actively infected with it, or had recovered from it provided the deeply sampled blood TCRbeta repertoires that made up the dataset. The sample metadata nearly always contained a de-identified subject ID, COVID-19 status, age in years and sex. Points the paper makes about the study in general: Clinical and demographic metadata were provided uncurated, with the amount varying by source and participant.

The immunoSEQ Assay, a bias-controlled multiplex PCR, was used to amplify TCRbeta CDR3 regions from genomic DNA. The source study handled its data this way. Within the assay, amplification of reference gene primers was used to estimate how many nucleated cells each sample contained. Sequence reads were collapsed and filtered to measure the absolute abundance of every unique TCRbeta CDR3 rearrangement. Productive Simpson clonality was computed per sample as the square root of Simpson's diversity index over productive rearrangements. Not all clones reach the TCRdb copy of this immuneACCESS table, which keeps in-frame sequences only. Checked studies attribute under half of the gap to unresolved V genes and leave the rest unexplained. That table is the source of V, J and clone size, and D and trimming were worked out from the DNA. The table for this sample lists around 30,000 clones; roughly nine tenths of them were counted only once. The top ten constitute 5.4% of the sample.

Whole blood was collected in K2EDTA tubes by collaborating institutions according to the institutions' own protocols. For TCRbeta analysis, collaborators shipped samples as frozen whole blood, isolated PBMCs, or DNA extracted from either of those sample types. As concerns this clone: What antigen it recognizes has not been identified. No quality values exist for individual bases; no much larger clone is one base distant.

Sequencing input: peripheral blood. This TCR was sampled from a human donor in a cohort sampled during active COVID-19.

The sequenced DNA: TGTGCCACCAGTGATTCCCCTGGTGACAGGGGAAATTACAATGAGCAGTTCTTC. This encodes CATSDSPGDRGNYNEQFF. The rearranged chain carries TRBV24-1 and TRBJ2-1, with 8 bases in between that match TRBD1. V loses 2 bases at its end and J loses 4 bases; junction bases beyond the gene matches: 12. CDR1 and CDR2 were assigned from the germline V gene as KGHDR and SFDVKD. The CDR3 runs 18 amino acids, cysteine and phenylalanine included. CDR3 DNA is the only sequence kept; it has 54 bases, read in frame from the first base.